This TCR beta chain was sequenced in a study of cytomegalovirus exposure and HLA in healthy donors. Sequencing was performed with immunoSEQ multiplex PCR; in TCRdb, only in-frame clones are kept and a portion is missing. In the table there are some 84,000 clones, just over 90% of which are singletons. Germline assignment: CDR1 SGHRS and CDR2 YFSETQ. The CDR3 extends over 15 amino acids. V lost 1 base to trimming and J lost 3 bases; unmatched junction nucleotides: 6. A single count supports this clone. The V gene is TRBV5-1, the J gene TRBJ2-7; 8 positions agree with TRBD1. The sample taken for sequencing was PBMCs. The TCR sequence derives from a man aged 30 to 39 in good health and CMV-seronegative. The CDR3 nucleotides read TGCGCCAGCAGCTTGAGTCAGGGGGCCGTCTACGAGCAGTACTTC. Translated, it gives CASSLSQGAVYEQYF.